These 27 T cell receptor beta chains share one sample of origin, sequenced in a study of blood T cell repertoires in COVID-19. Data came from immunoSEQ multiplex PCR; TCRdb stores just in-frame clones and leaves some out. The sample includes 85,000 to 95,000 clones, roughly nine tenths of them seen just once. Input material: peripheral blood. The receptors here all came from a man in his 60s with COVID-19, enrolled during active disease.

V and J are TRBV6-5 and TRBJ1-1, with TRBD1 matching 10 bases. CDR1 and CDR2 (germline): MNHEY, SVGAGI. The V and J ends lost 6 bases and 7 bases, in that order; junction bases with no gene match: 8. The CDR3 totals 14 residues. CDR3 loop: CASRLDRGYGEAFF. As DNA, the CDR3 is TGTGCCAGCAGATTGGACAGGGGGTATGGTGAAGCTTTCTTT.

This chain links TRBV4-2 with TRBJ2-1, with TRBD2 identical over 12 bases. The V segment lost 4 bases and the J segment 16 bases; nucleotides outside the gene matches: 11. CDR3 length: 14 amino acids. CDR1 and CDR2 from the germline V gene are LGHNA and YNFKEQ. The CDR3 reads CASSPGLAGPRFFF. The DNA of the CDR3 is TGTGCCAGCAGCCCGGGACTAGCGGGCCCCCGATTCTTCTTC.

The CDR3 DNA is TGTGCCAGCAGTTCGCGGGTAGATGGCTACACCTTC. Translated, it gives CASSSRVDGYTF. The chain carries TRBV6-5 and TRBJ1-2; D unclear. The CDR3 runs to 12 residues. CDR1 MNHEY and CDR2 SVGAGI come from the germline V gene. V was pared by 4 bases and J by 6 bases, with 9 bases between.

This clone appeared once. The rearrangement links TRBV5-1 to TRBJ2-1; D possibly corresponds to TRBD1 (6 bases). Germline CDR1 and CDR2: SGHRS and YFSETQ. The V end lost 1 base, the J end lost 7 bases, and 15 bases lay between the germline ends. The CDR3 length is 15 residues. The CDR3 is CASSLTGSLGNEQFF. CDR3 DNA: TGCGCCAGCAGCTTGACAGGGTCCCTGGGGAATGAGCAGTTCTTC.

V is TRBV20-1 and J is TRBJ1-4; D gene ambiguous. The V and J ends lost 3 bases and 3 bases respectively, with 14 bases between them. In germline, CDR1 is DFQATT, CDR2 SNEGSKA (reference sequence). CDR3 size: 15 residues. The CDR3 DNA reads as TGCAGTGCTAGTCGTGCGGCTAGGTCTAATGAAAAACTGTTTTTT. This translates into CSASRAARSNEKLFF.

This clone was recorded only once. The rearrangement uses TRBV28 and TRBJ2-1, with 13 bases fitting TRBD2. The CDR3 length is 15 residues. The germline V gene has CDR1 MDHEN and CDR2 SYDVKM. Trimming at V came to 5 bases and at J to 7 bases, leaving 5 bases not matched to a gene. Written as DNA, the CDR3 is TGTGCCAGCAGTATTACTAGCGGGAGGGCAAATGAGCAGTTCTTC. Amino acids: CASSITSGRANEQFF.

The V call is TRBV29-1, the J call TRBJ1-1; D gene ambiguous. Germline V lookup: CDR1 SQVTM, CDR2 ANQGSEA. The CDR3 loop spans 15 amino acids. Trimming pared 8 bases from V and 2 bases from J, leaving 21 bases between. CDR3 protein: CSSGPGEGFNTEAFF. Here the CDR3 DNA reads TGCAGCTCAGGCCCGGGAGAGGGCTTTAACACTGAAGCTTTCTTT.

The CDR3 sequence is CASSFTGPGEQYF. The CDR3 region has the DNA TGTGCCAGCAGTTTCACAGGACCTGGGGAGCAGTACTTC. This chain uses TRBV12-3 or TRBV12-4 with TRBJ2-7; TRBD1 is a possible D gene (5 bases). There are 13 residues in the CDR3. V shed 3 bases and J shed 7 bases, with 13 bases lying between them.

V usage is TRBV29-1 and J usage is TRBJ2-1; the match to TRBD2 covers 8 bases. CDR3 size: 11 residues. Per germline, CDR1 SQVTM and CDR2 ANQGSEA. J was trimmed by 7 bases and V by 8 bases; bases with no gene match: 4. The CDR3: CSHGGGNEQFF. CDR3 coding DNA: TGCAGCCACGGGGGGGGGAATGAGCAGTTCTTC.

The CDR3 region is CASSSPTGRGYSNQPQHF. DNA of the CDR3: TGTGCCAGCAGTTCCCCCACCGGCAGGGGGTATAGCAATCAGCCCCAGCATTTT. The gene calls are TRBV28 and TRBJ1-5, with 7 bases matching TRBD1. CDR1 is MDHEN, CDR2 SYDVKM, per germline. This CDR3 has 18 residues. J gave up 0 bases and V 4 bases, and 12 bases lay outside the gene matches.

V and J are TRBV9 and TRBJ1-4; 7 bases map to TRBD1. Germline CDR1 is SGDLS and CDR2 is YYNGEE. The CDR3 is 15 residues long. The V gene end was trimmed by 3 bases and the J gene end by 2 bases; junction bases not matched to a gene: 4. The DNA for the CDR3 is TGTGCCAGCAGCGGAACAGGGGCCACTAATGAAAAACTGTTTTTT. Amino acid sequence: CASSGTGATNEKLFF.

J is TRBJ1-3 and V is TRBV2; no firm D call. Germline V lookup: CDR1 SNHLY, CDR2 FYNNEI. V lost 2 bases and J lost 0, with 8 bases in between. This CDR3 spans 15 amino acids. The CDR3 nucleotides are TGTGCCAGCAGTGAAAGCCGTGTCTCTGGAAACACCATATATTTT. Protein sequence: CASSESRVSGNTIYF.

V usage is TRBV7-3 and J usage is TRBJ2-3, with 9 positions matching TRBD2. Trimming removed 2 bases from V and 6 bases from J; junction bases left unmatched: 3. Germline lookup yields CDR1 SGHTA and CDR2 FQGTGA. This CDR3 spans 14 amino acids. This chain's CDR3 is CASSLSSGMDTQYF. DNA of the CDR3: TGTGCCAGCAGCTTATCTAGCGGGATGGATACGCAGTATTTT.

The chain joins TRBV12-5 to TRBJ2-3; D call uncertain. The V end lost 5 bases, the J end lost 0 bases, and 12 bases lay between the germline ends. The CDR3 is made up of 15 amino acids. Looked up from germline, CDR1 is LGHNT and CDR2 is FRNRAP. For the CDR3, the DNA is TGTGCTAGTGGTGCCCCAAGTAGTAGCACAGATACGCAGTATTTT. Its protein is CASGAPSSSTDTQYF.

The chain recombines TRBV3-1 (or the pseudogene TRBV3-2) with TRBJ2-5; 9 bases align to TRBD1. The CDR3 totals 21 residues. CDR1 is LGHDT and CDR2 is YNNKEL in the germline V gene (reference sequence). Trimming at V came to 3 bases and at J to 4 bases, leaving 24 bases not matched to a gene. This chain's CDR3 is CASSHSSVGLTGQGRRETQYF. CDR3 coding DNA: TGTGCCAGCAGCCACTCCTCAGTGGGCCTTACGGGACAGGGAAGAAGAGAGACCCAGTACTTC.

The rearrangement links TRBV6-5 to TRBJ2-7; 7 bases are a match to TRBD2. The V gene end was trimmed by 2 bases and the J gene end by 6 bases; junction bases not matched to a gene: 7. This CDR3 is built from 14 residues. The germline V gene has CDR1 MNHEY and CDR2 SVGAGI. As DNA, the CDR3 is TGTGCCAGCAGTTACGGCTTCGGGGGGACCGAGCAGTACTTC. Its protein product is CASSYGFGGTEQYF.

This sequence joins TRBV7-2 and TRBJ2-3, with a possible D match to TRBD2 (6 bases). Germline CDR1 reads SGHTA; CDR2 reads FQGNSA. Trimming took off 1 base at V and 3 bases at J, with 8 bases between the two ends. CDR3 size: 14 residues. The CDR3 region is CASSLGGRTDTQYF. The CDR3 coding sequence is TGTGCCAGCAGCTTAGGGGGGAGGACAGATACGCAGTATTTT.

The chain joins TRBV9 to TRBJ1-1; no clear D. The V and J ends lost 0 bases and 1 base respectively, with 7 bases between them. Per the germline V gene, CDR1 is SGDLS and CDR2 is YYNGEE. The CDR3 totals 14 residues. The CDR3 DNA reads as TGTGCCAGCAGCGTAGAGGGAGAGAACACTGAAGCTTTCTTT. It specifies CASSVEGENTEAFF.

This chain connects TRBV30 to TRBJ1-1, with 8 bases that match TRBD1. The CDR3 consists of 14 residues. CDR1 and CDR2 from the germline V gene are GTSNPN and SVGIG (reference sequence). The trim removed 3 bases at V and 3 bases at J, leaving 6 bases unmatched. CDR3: CAWSNPTGDTEAFF. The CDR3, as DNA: TGTGCCTGGAGCAACCCGACAGGGGACACTGAAGCTTTCTTT.

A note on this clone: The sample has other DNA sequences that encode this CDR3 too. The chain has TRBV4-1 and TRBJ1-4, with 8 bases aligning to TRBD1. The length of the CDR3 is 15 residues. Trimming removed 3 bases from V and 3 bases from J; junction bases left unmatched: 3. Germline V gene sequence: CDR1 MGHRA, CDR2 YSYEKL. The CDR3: CASSQQGASNEKLFF. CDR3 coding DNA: TGCGCCAGCAGCCAGCAGGGGGCCTCTAATGAAAAACTGTTTTTT.

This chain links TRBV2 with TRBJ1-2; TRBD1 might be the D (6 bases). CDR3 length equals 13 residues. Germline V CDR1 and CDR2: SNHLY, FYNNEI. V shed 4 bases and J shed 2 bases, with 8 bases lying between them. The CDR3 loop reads CASSADSNYGYTF. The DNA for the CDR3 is TGTGCCAGCAGTGCGGACAGCAACTATGGCTACACCTTC.

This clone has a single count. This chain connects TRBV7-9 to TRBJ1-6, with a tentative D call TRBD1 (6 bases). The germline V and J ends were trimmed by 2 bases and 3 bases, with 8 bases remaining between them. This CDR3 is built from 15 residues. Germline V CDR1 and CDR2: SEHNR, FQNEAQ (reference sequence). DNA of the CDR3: TGTGCCAGCAGCTTAACAGGGAACTATAATTCACCCCTCCACTTT. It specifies CASSLTGNYNSPLHF.

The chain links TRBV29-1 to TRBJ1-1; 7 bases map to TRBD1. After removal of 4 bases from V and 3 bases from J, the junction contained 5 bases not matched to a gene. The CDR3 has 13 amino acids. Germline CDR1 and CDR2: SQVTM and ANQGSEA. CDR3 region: CSVGSGTDTEAFF. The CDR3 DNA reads TGCAGCGTTGGGTCAGGGACAGACACTGAAGCTTTCTTT. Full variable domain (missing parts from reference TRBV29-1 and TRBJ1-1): SAVISQKPSRDICQRGTSLTIQCQVDSQVTMMFWYRQQPGQSLTLIATANQGSEATYESGFVIDKFPISRPNLTFSTLTVSNMSPEDSSIYLCSVGSGTDTEAFFGQGTRLTVV.

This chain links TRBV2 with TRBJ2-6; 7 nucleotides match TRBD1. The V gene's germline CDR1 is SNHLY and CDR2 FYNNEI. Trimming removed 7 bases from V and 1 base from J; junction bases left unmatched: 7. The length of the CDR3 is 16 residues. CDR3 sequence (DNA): TGTGCCAGCAAGGACAGGCCATATTCTGGGGCCAACGTCCTGACTTTC. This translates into CASKDRPYSGANVLTF.

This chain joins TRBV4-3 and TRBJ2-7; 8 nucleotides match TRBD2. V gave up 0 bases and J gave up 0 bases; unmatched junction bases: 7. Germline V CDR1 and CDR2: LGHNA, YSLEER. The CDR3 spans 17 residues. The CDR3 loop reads CASSQDIGSGNSYEQYF. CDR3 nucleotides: TGCGCCAGCAGCCAAGATATTGGTAGCGGGAACTCCTACGAGCAGTACTTC.

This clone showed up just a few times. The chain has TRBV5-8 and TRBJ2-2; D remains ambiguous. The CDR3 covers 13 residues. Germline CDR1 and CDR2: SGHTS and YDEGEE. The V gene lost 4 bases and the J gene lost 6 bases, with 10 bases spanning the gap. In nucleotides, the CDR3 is TGTGCCAGCAGCCTCGGGTCACCCGGGGAGCTGTTTTTT. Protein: CASSLGSPGELFF.

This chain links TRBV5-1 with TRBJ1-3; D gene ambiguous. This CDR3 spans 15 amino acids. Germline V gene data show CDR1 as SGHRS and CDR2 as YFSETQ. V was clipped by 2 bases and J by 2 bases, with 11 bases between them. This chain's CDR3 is CASSFDTDTGNTIYF. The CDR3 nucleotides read TGCGCCAGCAGCTTTGACACCGATACTGGAAACACCATATATTTT. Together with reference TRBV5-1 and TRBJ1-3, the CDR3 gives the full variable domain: KAGVTQTPRYLIKTRGQQVTLSCSPISGHRSVSWYQQTPGQGLQFLFEYFSETQRNKGNFPGRFSGRQFSNSRSEMNVSTLELGDSALYLCASSFDTDTGNTIYFGEGSWLTVV.